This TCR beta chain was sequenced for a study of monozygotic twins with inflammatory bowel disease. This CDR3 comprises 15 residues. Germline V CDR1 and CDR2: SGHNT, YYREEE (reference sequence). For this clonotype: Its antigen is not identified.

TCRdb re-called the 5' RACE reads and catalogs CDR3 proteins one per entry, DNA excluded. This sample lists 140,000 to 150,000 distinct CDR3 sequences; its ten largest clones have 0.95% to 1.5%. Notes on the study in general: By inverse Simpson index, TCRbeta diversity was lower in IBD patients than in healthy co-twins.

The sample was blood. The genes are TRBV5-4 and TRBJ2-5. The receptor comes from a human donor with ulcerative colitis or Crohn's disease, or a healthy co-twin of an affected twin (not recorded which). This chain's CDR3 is CASSLDSTVEETQYF.